This TCR beta chain was sequenced during a study of cytomegalovirus exposure and HLA in healthy donors. On this clone: Its specificity is not known.

Study-level results: Rare TCR sequences dominated, though some public TCRs recurred in many donors. Subsequent analysis revealed that first-cohort TCR clusters tended to co-occur in the 130 or so validation repertoires.

The donors were part of the 120-subject validation cohort, which stood apart from the roughly 730-subject first cohort. Clones were sequenced by immunoSEQ multiplex PCR, and TCRdb holds only the in-frame ones, with some missing. The sample lists fewer than 250,000 clones; around four fifths were seen once. The CDR3 spans 13 residues. V lost 1 base to trimming and J lost 14 bases, with 12 bases between them. Germline CDR1 reads SGHTA; CDR2 reads FQGNSA. The sample comprised PBMCs. The chain carries TRBV7-2 and TRBJ1-6; no definite D call. The clonotype comes from a woman between 18 and 29 years old in good health and CMV-seronegative. CDR3 protein: CASSLERFRALHF. Written as DNA, the CDR3 is TGTGCCAGCAGCTTAGAAAGATTTCGGGCCCTCCACTTT.